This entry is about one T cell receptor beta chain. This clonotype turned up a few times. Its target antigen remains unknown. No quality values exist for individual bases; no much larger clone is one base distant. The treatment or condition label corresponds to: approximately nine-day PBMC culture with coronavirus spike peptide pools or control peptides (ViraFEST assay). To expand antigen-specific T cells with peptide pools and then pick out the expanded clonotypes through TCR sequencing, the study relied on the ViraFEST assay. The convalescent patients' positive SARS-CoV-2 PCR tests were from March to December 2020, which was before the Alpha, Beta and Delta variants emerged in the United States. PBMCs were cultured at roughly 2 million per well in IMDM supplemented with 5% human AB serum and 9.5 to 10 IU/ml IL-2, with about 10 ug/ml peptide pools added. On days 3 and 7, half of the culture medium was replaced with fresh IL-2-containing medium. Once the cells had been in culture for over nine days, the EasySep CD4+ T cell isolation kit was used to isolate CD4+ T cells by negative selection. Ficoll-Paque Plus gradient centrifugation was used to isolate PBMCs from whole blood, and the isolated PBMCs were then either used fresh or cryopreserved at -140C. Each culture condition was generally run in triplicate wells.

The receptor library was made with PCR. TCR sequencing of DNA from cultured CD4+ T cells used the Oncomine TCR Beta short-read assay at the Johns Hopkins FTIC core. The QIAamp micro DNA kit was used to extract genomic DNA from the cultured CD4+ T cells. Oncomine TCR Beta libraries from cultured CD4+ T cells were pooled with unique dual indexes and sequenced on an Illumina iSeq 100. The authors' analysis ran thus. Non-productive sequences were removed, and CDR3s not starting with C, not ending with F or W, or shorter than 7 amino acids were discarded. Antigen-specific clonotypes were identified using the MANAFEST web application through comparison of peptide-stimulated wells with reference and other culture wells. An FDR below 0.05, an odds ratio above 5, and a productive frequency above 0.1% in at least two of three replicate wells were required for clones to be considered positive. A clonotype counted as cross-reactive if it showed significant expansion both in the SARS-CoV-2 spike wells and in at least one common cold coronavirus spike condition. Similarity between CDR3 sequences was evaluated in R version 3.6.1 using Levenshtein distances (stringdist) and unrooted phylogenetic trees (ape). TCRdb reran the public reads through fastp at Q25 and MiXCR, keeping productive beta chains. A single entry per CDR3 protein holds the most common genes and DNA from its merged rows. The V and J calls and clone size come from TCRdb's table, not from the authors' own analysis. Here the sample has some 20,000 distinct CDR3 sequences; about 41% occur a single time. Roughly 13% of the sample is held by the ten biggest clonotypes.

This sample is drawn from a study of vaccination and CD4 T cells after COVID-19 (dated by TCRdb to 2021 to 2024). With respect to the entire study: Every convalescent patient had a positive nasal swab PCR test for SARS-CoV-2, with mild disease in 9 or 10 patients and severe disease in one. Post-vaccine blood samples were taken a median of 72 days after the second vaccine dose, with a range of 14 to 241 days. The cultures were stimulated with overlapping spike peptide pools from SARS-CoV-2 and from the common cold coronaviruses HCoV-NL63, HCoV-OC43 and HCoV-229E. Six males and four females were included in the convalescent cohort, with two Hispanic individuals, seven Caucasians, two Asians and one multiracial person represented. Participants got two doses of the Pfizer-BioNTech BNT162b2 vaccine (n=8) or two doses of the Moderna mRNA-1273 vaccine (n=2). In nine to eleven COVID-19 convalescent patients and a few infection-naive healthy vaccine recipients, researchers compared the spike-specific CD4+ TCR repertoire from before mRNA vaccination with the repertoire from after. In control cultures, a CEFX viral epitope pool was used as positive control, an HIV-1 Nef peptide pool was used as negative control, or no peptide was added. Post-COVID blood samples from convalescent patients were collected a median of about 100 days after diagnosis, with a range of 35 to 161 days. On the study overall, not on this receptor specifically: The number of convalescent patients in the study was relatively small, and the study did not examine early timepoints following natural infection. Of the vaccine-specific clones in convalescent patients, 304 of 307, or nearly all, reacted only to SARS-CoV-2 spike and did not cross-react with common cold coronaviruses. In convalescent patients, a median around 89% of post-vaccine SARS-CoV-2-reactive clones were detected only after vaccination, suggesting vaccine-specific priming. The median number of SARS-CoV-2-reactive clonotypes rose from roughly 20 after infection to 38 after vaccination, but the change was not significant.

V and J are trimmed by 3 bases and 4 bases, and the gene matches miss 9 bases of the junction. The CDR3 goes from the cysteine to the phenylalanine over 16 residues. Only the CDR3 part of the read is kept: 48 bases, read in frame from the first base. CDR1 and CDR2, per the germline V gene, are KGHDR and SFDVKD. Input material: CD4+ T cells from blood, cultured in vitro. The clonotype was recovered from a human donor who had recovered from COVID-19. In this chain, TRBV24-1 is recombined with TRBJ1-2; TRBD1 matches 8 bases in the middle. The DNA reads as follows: TGTGCCACCAGTGATGGGGACAGGTCCTCCCTCTATGGCTACACCTTC. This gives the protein CATSDGDRSSLYGYTF.